The 8 T cell receptor beta chains presented below share a single source sample, sequenced in a study of blood T cell repertoires in COVID-19. Libraries were prepared by immunoSEQ multiplex PCR; TCRdb keeps only in-frame clonotypes and omits some of them. Of tens of thousands of clones listed, about 81% are singletons. What was sequenced was peripheral blood. Receptors originate from a human donor in a cohort sampled during active COVID-19.

This sequence joins TRBV4-1 and TRBJ1-2; TRBD1 might be the D (5 bases). The CDR3 totals 16 residues. Trimming stripped 1 base from V and 0 bases from J, with 12 bases between. Germline lookup yields CDR1 MGHRA and CDR2 YSYEKL. The CDR3: CASSQVFPGSNYGYTF. Here the CDR3 DNA reads TGCGCCAGCAGCCAAGTTTTTCCAGGGTCTAACTATGGCTACACCTTC.

The chain joins TRBV7-2 to TRBJ2-7; D is ambiguous. Germline V gene data show CDR1 as SGHTA and CDR2 as FQGNSA. The V gene lost 3 bases and the J gene lost 0 bases, with 3 bases spanning the gap. The length of the CDR3 is 12 residues. The CDR3 bases are TGTGCCAGCAGCTTCGGCTCCTACGAGCAGTACTTC. Its translation: CASSFGSYEQYF.

V usage is TRBV19 and J usage is TRBJ2-7, with a tentative D call TRBD2 (5 bases). The CDR3 covers 13 residues. V was pared by 6 bases and J by 2 bases, with 11 bases between. Germline V gene sequence: CDR1 LNHDA, CDR2 SQIVND (reference sequence). CDR3 in DNA: TGTGCCAGTAGCCCGGGGTTCGCCTACGAGCAGTACTTC. It specifies CASSPGFAYEQYF.

The chain carries TRBV27 and TRBJ1-3; D ambiguous. This CDR3 is 13 amino acids long. Trimming cost V 9 bases and J 0 bases, with 9 bases left between them. Germline assignment: CDR1 MNHEY and CDR2 SMNVEV (reference sequence). The CDR3 protein is CASRGYSGNTIYF. The CDR3 nucleotides read TGTGCCAGTCGAGGTTACTCTGGAAACACCATATATTTT.

This clone occurred once. This sequence joins TRBV4-1 and TRBJ1-1, with 7 bases aligning to TRBD1. This CDR3 has 14 residues. From germline, CDR1 is MGHRA and CDR2 YSYEKL. V lost 6 bases to trimming and J lost 7 bases; unmatched junction nucleotides: 11. The CDR3 region has the DNA TGCGCCAGCAGGTCATCGGAGGGGGCGGTTGAAGCTTTCTTT. Amino acids: CASRSSEGAVEAFF.

For the CDR3, the DNA is TGCAGCGTTGGGACAGGGATCTCCGGAGAGACCCAGTACTTC. It codes for CSVGTGISGETQYF. The chain employs TRBV29-1 and TRBJ2-5, with 8 bases that match TRBD1. The CDR3 sequence is 14 residues long. Trimming at V came to 4 bases and at J to 4 bases, leaving 8 bases not matched to a gene. Looked up from germline, CDR1 is SQVTM and CDR2 is ANQGSEA.

This clone was picked up a small number of times. The chain couples TRBV30 to TRBJ1-1, with a tentative D call TRBD1 (6 bases). CDR3 size: 13 residues. The germline V and J ends were trimmed by 4 bases and 6 bases, with 15 bases remaining between them. Germline loops: CDR1 GTSNPN, CDR2 SVGIG (reference sequence). The chain's CDR3 is CAWKGGRFSEAFF. CDR3 bases: TGTGCCTGGAAGGGGGGGCGCTTCTCTGAAGCTTTCTTT.

J is TRBJ1-1 and V is TRBV2; TRBD1 aligns across 8 bases. The CDR3 is 14 amino acids. The germline CDR1 and CDR2 sequences are SNHLY and FYNNEI. With 9 bases clipped from V and 8 bases from J, the junction kept 14 bases outside the gene matches. CDR3 sequence (DNA): TGTGCCAGTGGTCCCGGGACAGGAATTTGGGAAGCTTTCTTT. This codes for CASGPGTGIWEAFF. Together with reference TRBV2 and TRBJ1-1, the CDR3 gives the full variable domain: EPEVTQTPSHQVTQMGQEVILRCVPISNHLYFYWYRQILGQKVEFLVSFYNNEISEKSEIFDDQFSVERPDGSNFTLKIRSTKLEDSAMYFCASGPGTGIWEAFFGQGTRLTVV.